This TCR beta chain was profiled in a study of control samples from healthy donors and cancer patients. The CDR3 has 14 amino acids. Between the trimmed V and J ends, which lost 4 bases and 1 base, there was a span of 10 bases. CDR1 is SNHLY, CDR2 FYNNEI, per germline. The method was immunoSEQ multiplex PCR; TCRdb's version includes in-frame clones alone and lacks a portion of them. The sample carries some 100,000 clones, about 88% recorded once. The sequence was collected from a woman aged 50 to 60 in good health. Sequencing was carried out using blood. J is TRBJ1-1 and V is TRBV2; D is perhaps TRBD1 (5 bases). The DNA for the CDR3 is TGTGCCAGCAGTGGGGGGGGGTCGAACACTGAAGCTTTCTTT. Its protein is CASSGGGSNTEAFF.